These 5 T cell receptor beta chains originate from one sample sequenced in a study of CD8+ T cells in alopecia areata. The sequencing template was cDNA reverse transcribed from extracted RNA. Assay used: immunoSEQ multiplex PCR; TCRdb lists only in-frame clones, some missing. The sample includes 100,000 to 150,000 clones, about 46% of them seen just once. The sample here was CD8+ T cells sorted from blood, taken at week 0. The receptors stem from a human donor with alopecia areata.

The chain uses TRBV2 and TRBJ2-3; 11 nucleotides agree with TRBD2. V was clipped by 6 bases and J by 4 bases; unmatched bases: 6. This CDR3 is 15 amino acids long. CDR1 is SNHLY, CDR2 FYNNEI, per germline. In nucleotides, the CDR3 is TGTGCCAGCAGATATAGCGGGGGGGCCTCAGATACGCAGTATTTT. Protein: CASRYSGGASDTQYF.

V gene TRBV30 combines with J gene TRBJ1-6, with D hard to call. The germline V and J ends were trimmed by 4 bases and 10 bases, with 17 bases remaining between them. There are 14 residues in the CDR3. Per germline, CDR1 GTSNPN and CDR2 SVGIG (reference sequence). The CDR3 DNA reads TGTGCCTGGAATCCGGACCGGCTTCGATCACCCCTCCACTTT. It codes for CAWNPDRLRSPLHF.

The table lists this clone with a count of one. The V and J genes are TRBV2 and TRBJ1-6; D call uncertain. This CDR3 is 14 amino acids long. Looked up from germline, CDR1 is SNHLY and CDR2 is FYNNEI. V lost 3 bases and J 7 bases, leaving 10 bases between the germline ends. The CDR3 DNA reads as TGTGCCAGCAGTGACGGCATATGGAATTCACCCCTCCACTTT. This sequence encodes CASSDGIWNSPLHF.

The chain couples TRBV29-1 to TRBJ1-2; 7 nucleotides align to TRBD1. The V gene end was trimmed by 7 bases and the J gene end by 3 bases; junction bases not matched to a gene: 2. This CDR3 is 11 amino acids long. Germline-derived CDR1 and CDR2 are SQVTM and ANQGSEA. The CDR3 is CSAGTDYGYTF. The CDR3 DNA follows: TGCAGCGCTGGGACAGACTATGGCTACACCTTC.

The chain has TRBV5-6 and TRBJ1-1; D unresolved. The CDR3 extends over 16 amino acids. Germline CDR1 is SGHDT and CDR2 is YYEEEE. The V gene lost 1 base and the J gene lost 1 base, with 14 bases spanning the gap. CDR3 in amino acids: CASSLIRVGRNTEAFF. The CDR3 nucleotides read TGTGCCAGCAGCTTGATAAGGGTTGGGAGGAACACTGAAGCTTTCTTT.